Each of the 10 T cell receptor beta chains below was sequenced from the same sample in a study of spatial heterogeneity in lung cancer. TCRdb re-derived calls from the 5' RACE reads in MiXCR, one entry per CDR3 protein. The sample includes roughly 80,000 distinct CDR3 sequences, approximately 8.1% seen only once; the top ten take 6% to 7%. Time point given: sample taken at primary tumor resection. The material was PBMCs, obtained at surgery. The origin of the receptors is a male donor with early-stage non-small cell lung cancer.

This clonotype showed up many times. The rearrangement links TRBV11-3 to TRBJ2-7; D is possibly TRBD2 (5 bases). This CDR3 region has 13 residues. CDR1 SGHNT and CDR2 YENEEA come from the germline V gene. Trimming pared 1 base from V and 5 bases from J, leaving 9 bases between. The CDR3 loop is CASSLAGYNEQYF. Written as DNA, the CDR3 is TGTGCCAGCAGCTTAGCGGGGTATAACGAGCAGTACTTC.

This clonotype was picked up a small number of times. The chain employs TRBV5-4 and TRBJ2-1, with no clear D. Germline V gene sequence: CDR1 SGHNT, CDR2 YYREEE (reference sequence). The V end lost 0 bases, the J end lost 7 bases, and 11 bases lay between the germline ends. This CDR3 region has 14 residues. The CDR3 bases are TGTGCCAGCAGCTTGGCGGTCCTTCAAAATGAGCAGTTCTTC. Translated: CASSLAVLQNEQFF. Looking up the rest from reference TRBV5-4 and TRBJ2-1 gives the full variable domain: ETGVTQSPTHLIKTRGQQVTLRCSSQSGHNTVSWYQQALGQGPQFIFQYYREEENGRGNFPPRFSGLQFPNYSSELNVNALELDDSALYLCASSLAVLQNEQFFGPGTRLTVL.

The chain joins TRBV7-2 to TRBJ2-1; D not resolved. Germline values: CDR1 SGHTA, CDR2 FQGNSA. The CDR3 covers 14 residues. Trimming took 1 base from V and 3 from J, leaving 7 bases between them. The CDR3 coding sequence is TGTGCCAGCAGCTTAGAGATACTCTACAATGAGCAGTTCTTC. Its translation: CASSLEILYNEQFF.

This chain links TRBV12-3 or TRBV12-4 with TRBJ1-2; D may be TRBD1 (6 bases). The CDR3 has 14 amino acids. The V end lost 5 bases, the J end lost 1 base, and 11 bases lay between the germline ends. The CDR3 DNA sequence: TGTGCCAGCAGTCCATGGGACAATAACTATGGCTACACCTTC. Residues: CASSPWDNNYGYTF.

This clonotype was recorded many times. This rearrangement joins TRBV29-1 to TRBJ2-3; 9 nucleotides line up with TRBD2. CDR3 length: 15 residues. In germline, CDR1 is SQVTM, CDR2 ANQGSEA. The V and J ends lost 6 bases and 2 bases, in that order; junction bases with no gene match: 9. Here the CDR3 reads CSVIRLAAVTDTQYF. CDR3 DNA sequence: TGCAGCGTGATCAGACTAGCGGCGGTCACAGATACGCAGTATTTT.

V usage is TRBV6-5 and J usage is TRBJ2-7, with 7 bases lining up with TRBD1. Germline-derived CDR1 and CDR2 are MNHEY and SVGAGI. The J segment lost 5 bases and the V segment lost 6 bases, leaving 4 bases of the junction unmatched. This CDR3 has 12 residues. The CDR3 loop is CASRTGSNEQYF. CDR3 nucleotide sequence: TGTGCCAGCAGGACAGGGTCCAACGAGCAGTACTTC.

The chain joins TRBV27 to TRBJ1-1; D possibly corresponds to TRBD1 (6 bases). V dropped 5 bases and J dropped 3 bases, with 13 bases sitting between them. The germline V gene has CDR1 MNHEY and CDR2 SMNVEV (reference sequence). This CDR3 is built from 14 residues. DNA for the CDR3: TGTGCCAGCAGTCAGACAGGTACCCACACTGAAGCTTTCTTT. It is translated as CASSQTGTHTEAFF.

This clonotype came up many times. This chain joins TRBV29-1 and TRBJ2-7, with 9 bases lining up with TRBD1. From germline, CDR1 is SQVTM and CDR2 ANQGSEA. J gave up 4 bases and V 6 bases, and 7 bases lay outside the gene matches. The CDR3 is 13 amino acids. The CDR3 loop reads CSVTGTGQYEQYF. The CDR3, as DNA: TGCAGCGTCACCGGGACAGGGCAATACGAGCAGTACTTC.

This clonotype was picked up many times. The chain has TRBV6-2 or TRBV6-3 and TRBJ2-7; 9 bases map to TRBD1. The CDR3 sequence is 15 residues long. CDR1 and CDR2 from the germline V gene are MNHEY and SVGEGT. Trimming cost V 7 bases and J 3 bases; bases outside gene matches: 10. CDR3 bases: TGTGCCAGCATCCCCTCTGGGGACAGGGTCTACGAGCAGTACTTC. This gives the protein CASIPSGDRVYEQYF.

This clonotype was counted between two and nine times. The chain uses TRBV30 and TRBJ2-5; TRBD2 matches 10 bases. Germline assignment: CDR1 GTSNPN and CDR2 SVGIG (reference sequence). The junction had 10 bases not matched to a gene; V was cut back by 0 bases and J by 3 bases. The CDR3 has 17 residues. CDR3 bases: TGTGCCTGGAGTGTAGTCCGGACTAGCGGAACCGAAGAGACCCAGTACTTC. Protein sequence: CAWSVVRTSGTEETQYF. Using reference TRBV30 and TRBJ2-5 for the parts outside the CDR3, the full variable domain is SQTIHQWPATLVQPVGSPLSLECTVEGTSNPNLYWYRQAAGRGLQLLFYSVGIGQISSEVPQNLSASRPQDRQFILSSKKLLLSDSGFYLCAWSVVRTSGTEETQYFGPGTRLLVL.